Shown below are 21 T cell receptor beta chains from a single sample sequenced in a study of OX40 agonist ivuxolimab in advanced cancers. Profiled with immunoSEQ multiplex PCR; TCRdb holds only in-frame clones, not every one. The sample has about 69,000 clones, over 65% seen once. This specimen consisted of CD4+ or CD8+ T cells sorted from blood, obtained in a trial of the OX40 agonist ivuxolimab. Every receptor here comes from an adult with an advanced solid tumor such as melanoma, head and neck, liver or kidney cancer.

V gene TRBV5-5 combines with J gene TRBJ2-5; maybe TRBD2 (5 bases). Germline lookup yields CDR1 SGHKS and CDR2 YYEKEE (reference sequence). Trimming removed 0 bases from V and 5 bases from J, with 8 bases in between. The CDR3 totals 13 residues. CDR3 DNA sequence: TGTGCCAGCAGCTTGGCGAGGGAGGAGACCCAGTACTTC. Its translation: CASSLAREETQYF.

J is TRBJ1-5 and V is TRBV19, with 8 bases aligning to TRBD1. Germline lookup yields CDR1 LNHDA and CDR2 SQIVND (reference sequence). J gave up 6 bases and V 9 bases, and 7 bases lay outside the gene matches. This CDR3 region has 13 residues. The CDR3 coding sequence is TGTGCCAGCAAATTGCAGGGGGCTCAGCCCCAGCATTTT. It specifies CASKLQGAQPQHF.

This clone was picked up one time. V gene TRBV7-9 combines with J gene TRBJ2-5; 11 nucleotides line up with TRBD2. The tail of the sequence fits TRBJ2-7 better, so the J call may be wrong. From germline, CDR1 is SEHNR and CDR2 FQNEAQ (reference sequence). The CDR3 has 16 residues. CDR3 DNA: TGTGCCAGCAGCCAAGGGACTAGCGGCAGCTCCTACGAGCAGTACTTC. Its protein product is CASSQGTSGSSYEQYF.

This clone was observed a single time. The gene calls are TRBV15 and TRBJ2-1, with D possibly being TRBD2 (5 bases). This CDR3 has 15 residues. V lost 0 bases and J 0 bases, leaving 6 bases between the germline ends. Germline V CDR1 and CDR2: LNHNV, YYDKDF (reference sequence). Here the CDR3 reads CATSRDSASYNEQFF. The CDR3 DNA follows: TGTGCCACCAGCAGAGATAGCGCCTCCTACAATGAGCAGTTCTTC. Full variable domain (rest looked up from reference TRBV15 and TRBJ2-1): DAMVIQNPRYQVTQFGKPVTLSCSQTLNHNVMYWYQQKSSQAPKLLFHYYDKDFNNEADTPDNFQSRRPNTSFCFLDIRSPGLGDTAMYLCATSRDSASYNEQFFGPGTRLTVL.

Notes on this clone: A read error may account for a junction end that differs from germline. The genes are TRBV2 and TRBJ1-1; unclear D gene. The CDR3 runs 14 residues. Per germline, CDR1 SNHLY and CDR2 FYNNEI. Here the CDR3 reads CVSSERSAYTEAFF. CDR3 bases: TGTGTCAGCAGTGAACGATCGGCGTACACTGAAGCTTTCTTT.

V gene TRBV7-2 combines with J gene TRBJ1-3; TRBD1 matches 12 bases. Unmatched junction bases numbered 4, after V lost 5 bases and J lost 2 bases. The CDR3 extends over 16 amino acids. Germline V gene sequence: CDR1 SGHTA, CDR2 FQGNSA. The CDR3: CASSVGTGGAGNTIYF. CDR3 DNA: TGTGCCAGCAGCGTCGGGACAGGGGGCGCTGGAAACACCATATATTTT.

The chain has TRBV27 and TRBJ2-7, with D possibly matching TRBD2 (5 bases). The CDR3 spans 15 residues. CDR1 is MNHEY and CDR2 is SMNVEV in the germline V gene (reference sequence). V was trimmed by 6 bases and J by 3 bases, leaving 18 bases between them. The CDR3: CASSSPGLSIYEQYF. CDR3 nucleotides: TGTGCCAGCAGCTCCCCAGGACTTAGCATCTACGAGCAGTACTTC.

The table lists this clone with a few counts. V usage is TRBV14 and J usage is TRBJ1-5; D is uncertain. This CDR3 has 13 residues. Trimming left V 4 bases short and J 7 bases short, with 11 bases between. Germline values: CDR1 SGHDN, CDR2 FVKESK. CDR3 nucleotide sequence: TGTGCCAGCAGCCGAGGTCAGGCCCAGCCCCAGCATTTT. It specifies CASSRGQAQPQHF.

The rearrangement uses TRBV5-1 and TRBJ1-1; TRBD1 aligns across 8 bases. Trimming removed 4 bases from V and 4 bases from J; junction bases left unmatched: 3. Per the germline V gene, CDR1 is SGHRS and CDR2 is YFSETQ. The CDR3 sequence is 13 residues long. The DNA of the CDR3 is TGCGCCAGCAGCGAGGACAGGGCCACTGAAGCTTTCTTT. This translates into CASSEDRATEAFF.

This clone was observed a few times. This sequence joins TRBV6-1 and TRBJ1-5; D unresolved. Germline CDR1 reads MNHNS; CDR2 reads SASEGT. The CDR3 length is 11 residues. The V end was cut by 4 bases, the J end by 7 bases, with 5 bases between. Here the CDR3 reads CASSVQQPQHF. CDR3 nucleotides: TGTGCCAGCAGTGTCCAGCAGCCCCAGCATTTT.

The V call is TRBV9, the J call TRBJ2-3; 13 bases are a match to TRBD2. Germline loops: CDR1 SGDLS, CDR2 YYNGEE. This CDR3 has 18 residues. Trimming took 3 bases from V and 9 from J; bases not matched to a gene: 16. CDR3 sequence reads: CASSARGGLAGAGGTQYF. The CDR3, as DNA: TGTGCCAGCAGCGCAAGGGGTGGACTAGCGGGGGCGGGGGGGACGCAGTATTTT.

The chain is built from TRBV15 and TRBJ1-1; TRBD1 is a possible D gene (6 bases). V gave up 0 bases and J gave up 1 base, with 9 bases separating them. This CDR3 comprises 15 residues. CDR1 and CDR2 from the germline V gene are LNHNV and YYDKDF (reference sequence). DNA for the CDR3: TGTGCCACCAGCAGAGAAGGGGGGGGGAACACTGAAGCTTTCTTT. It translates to CATSREGGGNTEAFF.

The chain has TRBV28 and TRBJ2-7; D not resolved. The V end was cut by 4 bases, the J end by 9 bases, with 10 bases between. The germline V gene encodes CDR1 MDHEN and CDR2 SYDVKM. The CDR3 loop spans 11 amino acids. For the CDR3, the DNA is TGTGCCAGCAGTTCCTCCTGGGGGCAGTACTTC. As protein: CASSSSWGQYF.

The CDR3, as DNA: TGCGCCAGCAGCTCGGGTCTCTTTGAGACAAGCACAGATACGCAGTATTTT. The encoded protein is CASSSGLFETSTDTQYF. The chain recombines TRBV5-1 with TRBJ2-3; D not resolved. The CDR3 is 17 residues long. Between the trimmed V and J ends, which lost 3 bases and 0 bases, there was a span of 17 bases. The germline V gene has CDR1 SGHRS and CDR2 YFSETQ.

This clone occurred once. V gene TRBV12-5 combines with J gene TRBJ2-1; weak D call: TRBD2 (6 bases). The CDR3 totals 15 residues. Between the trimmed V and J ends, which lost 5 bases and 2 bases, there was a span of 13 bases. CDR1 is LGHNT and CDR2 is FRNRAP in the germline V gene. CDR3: CASGLGTGAYNEQFF. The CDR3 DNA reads TGTGCTAGTGGTCTAGGGACTGGGGCCTACAATGAGCAGTTCTTC.

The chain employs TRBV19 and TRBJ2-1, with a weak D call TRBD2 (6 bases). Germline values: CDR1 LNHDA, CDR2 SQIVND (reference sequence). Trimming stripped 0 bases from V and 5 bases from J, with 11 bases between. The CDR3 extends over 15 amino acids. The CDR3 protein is CASSIEGGIDNEQFF. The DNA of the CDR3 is TGTGCCAGTAGTATAGAGGGCGGGATCGACAATGAGCAGTTCTTC.

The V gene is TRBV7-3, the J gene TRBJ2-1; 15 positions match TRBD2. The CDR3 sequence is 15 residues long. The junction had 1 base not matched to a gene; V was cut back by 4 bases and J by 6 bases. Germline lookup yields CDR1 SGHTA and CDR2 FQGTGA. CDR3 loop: CASSSGLAGGNEQFF. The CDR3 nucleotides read TGTGCCAGCAGCTCGGGACTAGCGGGAGGCAATGAGCAGTTCTTC.

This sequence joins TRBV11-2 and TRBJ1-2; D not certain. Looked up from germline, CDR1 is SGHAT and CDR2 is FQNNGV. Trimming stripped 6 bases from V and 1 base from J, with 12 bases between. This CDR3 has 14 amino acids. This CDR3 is CASRRNQVNYGYTF. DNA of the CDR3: TGTGCCAGCAGGAGAAATCAGGTTAACTATGGCTACACCTTC.

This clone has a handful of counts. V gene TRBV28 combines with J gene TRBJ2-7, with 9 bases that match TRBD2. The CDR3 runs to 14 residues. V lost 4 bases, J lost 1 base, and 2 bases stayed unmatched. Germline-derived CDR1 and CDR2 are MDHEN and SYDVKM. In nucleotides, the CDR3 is TGTGCCAGCAGTTCACTAGCGGGTTCCTACGAGCAGTACTTC. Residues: CASSSLAGSYEQYF.

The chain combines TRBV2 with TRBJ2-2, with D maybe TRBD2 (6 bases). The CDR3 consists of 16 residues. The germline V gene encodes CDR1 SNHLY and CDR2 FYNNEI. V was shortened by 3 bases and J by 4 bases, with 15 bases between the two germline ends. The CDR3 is CASSDPAGTSTGELFF. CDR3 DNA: TGTGCCAGCAGTGATCCTGCGGGGACGAGCACCGGGGAGCTGTTTTTT. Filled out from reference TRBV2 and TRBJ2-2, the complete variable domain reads EPEVTQTPSHQVTQMGQEVILRCVPISNHLYFYWYRQILGQKVEFLVSFYNNEISEKSEIFDDQFSVERPDGSNFTLKIRSTKLEDSAMYFCASSDPAGTSTGELFFGEGSRLTVL.

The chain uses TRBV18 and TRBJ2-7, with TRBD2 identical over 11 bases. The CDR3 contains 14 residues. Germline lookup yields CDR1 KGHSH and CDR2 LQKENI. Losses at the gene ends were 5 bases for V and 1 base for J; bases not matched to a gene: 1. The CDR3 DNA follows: TGTGCCAGCTCAGGGACTAGCGGTTCCTACGAGCAGTACTTC. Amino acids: CASSGTSGSYEQYF.